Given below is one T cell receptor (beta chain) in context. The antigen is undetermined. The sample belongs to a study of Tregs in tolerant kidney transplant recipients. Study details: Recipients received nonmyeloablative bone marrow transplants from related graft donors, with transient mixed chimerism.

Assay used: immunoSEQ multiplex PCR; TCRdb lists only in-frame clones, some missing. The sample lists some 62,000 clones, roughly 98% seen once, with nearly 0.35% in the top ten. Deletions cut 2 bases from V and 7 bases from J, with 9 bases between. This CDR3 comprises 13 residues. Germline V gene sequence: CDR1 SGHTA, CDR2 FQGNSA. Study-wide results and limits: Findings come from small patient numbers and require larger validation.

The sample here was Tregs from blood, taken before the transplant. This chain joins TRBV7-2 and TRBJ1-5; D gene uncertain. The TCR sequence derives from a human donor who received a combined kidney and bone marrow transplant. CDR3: CASSLTSEQPQHF. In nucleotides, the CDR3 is TGTGCCAGCAGCTTAACTTCGGAGCAGCCCCAGCATTTT.